This TCR beta chain came from a study of T cell changes during pregnancy in multiple sclerosis. CDR1 and CDR2 (germline): MDHEN, SYDVKM. This CDR3 is 14 amino acids long. Germline trimming cut 5 bases from V and 4 bases from J; bases unmatched to any gene: 3. The method was immunoSEQ multiplex PCR; TCRdb's version includes in-frame clones alone and lacks a portion of them. Among some 97,000 clones listed, about 92% were seen once. Sequenced here: peripheral blood, sampled after pregnancy. The source is a female donor with multiple sclerosis, enrolled in a pregnancy study. The gene calls are TRBV28 and TRBJ2-3; 10 bases line up with TRBD1. CDR3 nucleotides: TGTGCCAGCAGTGGACAGGGGGGCGCAGATACGCAGTATTTT. This sequence encodes CASSGQGGADTQYF.